These 27 T cell receptor beta chains were all obtained from the same sample, sequenced in a study of STAT5B mutations in CD4+ large granular lymphocyte leukemia. The protocol was immunoSEQ multiplex PCR, while the TCRdb copy is restricted to in-frame clones and leaves out a portion. The data contain around 38,000 clones, approximately 90% of them singletons. The sequenced sample was CD4+ T cells from blood buffy coats. All receptors come from a human donor in good health.

This clone has a single count. The CDR3 reads CASRRGINEQYF. Here the CDR3 DNA reads TGTGCCAGCCGCAGGGGGATCAACGAGCAGTACTTC. This chain connects TRBV27 to TRBJ2-7; the match to TRBD1 covers 7 bases. CDR3 length: 12 residues. V lost 8 bases and J lost 5; bases outside the gene matches: 6. Germline values: CDR1 MNHEY, CDR2 SMNVEV (reference sequence).

As concerns this clone: Different DNA sequences within this sample yield the same CDR3. This chain connects TRBV18 to TRBJ2-7; TRBD1 aligns across 8 bases. The V gene end was trimmed by 3 bases and the J gene end by 4 bases; junction bases not matched to a gene: 8. The CDR3 is made up of 15 amino acids. The germline V gene has CDR1 KGHSH and CDR2 LQKENI. The CDR3 nucleotides are TGTGCCAGCTCACCTGCTGGACAGGGAGGATACGAGCAGTACTTC. Translation: CASSPAGQGGYEQYF. Full variable domain (rest looked up from reference TRBV18 and TRBJ2-7): NAGVMQNPRHLVRRRGQEARLRCSPMKGHSHVYWYRQLPEEGLKFMVYLQKENIIDESGMPKERFSAEFPKEGPSILRIQQVVRGDSAAYFCASSPAGQGGYEQYFGPGTRLTVT.

This chain connects TRBV11-2 to TRBJ2-3; 12 bases match TRBD2. CDR3 length: 16 amino acids. The germline CDR1 and CDR2 sequences are SGHAT and FQNNGV. J gave up 2 bases and V 5 bases, and 5 bases lay outside the gene matches. The CDR3 is CASSPGLAGFTDTQYF. Here the CDR3 DNA reads TGTGCCAGCAGCCCCGGACTAGCGGGGTTCACAGATACGCAGTATTTT.

The J gene is TRBJ2-2, the V gene TRBV6-5, with TRBD1 as a possible D gene (5 bases). Germline values: CDR1 MNHEY, CDR2 SVGAGI. This CDR3 has 13 residues. CDR3 amino acids: CASGKGVTGELFF. CDR3 DNA sequence: TGTGCTTCTGGAAAAGGGGTCACCGGGGAGCTGTTTTTT.

V gene TRBV5-6 combines with J gene TRBJ2-6; 7 nucleotides line up with TRBD1. The CDR3 covers 15 residues. The junction had 2 bases not matched to a gene; V was cut back by 3 bases and J by 2 bases. The germline gives CDR1 SGHDT, CDR2 YYEEEE. The CDR3 DNA reads as TGTGCCAGCAGCTACAGGGGAACTGGGGCCAACGTCCTGACTTTC. As protein: CASSYRGTGANVLTF.

The J gene is TRBJ2-7, the V gene TRBV11-3; 11 nucleotides agree with TRBD1. V dropped 2 bases and J dropped 2; count of bases not matched to a gene: 8. The CDR3 covers 17 residues. Per germline, CDR1 SGHNT and CDR2 YENEEA. The CDR3 sequence is CASSLMCGDRGTYEQYF. The CDR3 bases are TGTGCCAGCAGCTTAATGTGTGGGGACAGGGGGACCTACGAGCAGTACTTC.

The chain joins TRBV14 to TRBJ2-5; 8 nucleotides line up with TRBD1. This CDR3 contains 16 residues. Germline CDR1 SGHDN, CDR2 FVKESK. J gave up 5 bases and V 2 bases, and 10 bases lay outside the gene matches. In nucleotides, the CDR3 is TGTGCCAGCAGCCAATGGACAGGGAGGACGGAGGAGACCCAGTACTTC. Protein: CASSQWTGRTEETQYF.

The rearrangement uses TRBV7-2 and TRBJ2-1; 7 bases line up with TRBD2. Germline CDR1 SGHTA, CDR2 FQGNSA. The CDR3 contains 16 residues. The V and J ends lost 1 base and 6 bases, in that order; junction bases with no gene match: 9. The chain's CDR3 is CASSLGGGILLNEQFF. In DNA, the CDR3 is TGTGCCAGCAGCTTAGGGGGGGGGATCCTACTCAATGAGCAGTTCTTC.

The rearrangement uses TRBV19 and TRBJ1-2; D is uncertain. Germline-derived CDR1 and CDR2 are LNHDA and SQIVND (reference sequence). V was shortened by 5 bases and J by 0 bases, with 10 bases between the two germline ends. The CDR3 extends over 14 amino acids. The CDR3 here is CASSPSVANYGYTF. For the CDR3, the DNA is TGTGCCAGTAGTCCGTCCGTTGCTAACTATGGCTACACCTTC.

This chain uses TRBV2 with TRBJ1-4; tentative D call: TRBD1 (6 bases). The CDR3 extends over 14 amino acids. V was pared by 8 bases and J by 1 base, with 11 bases between. CDR1 and CDR2 from the germline V gene are SNHLY and FYNNEI. CDR3 sequence: CASAEQGTNEKLFF. The CDR3, as DNA: TGTGCCAGCGCAGAACAGGGAACTAATGAAAAACTGTTTTTT.

CDR3 sequence reads: CASSRLTGEEEKLFF. In nucleotides, the CDR3 is TGTGCCAGCAGCCGACTAACAGGAGAAGAAGAAAAACTGTTTTTT. The V and J genes are TRBV4-2 and TRBJ1-4, with D maybe TRBD1 (5 bases). Deletions cut 4 bases from V and 8 bases from J, with 17 bases between. Germline lookup yields CDR1 LGHNA and CDR2 YNFKEQ. The CDR3 contains 15 residues.

This chain joins TRBV18 and TRBJ2-3, with D hard to call. The V and J ends lost 3 bases and 0 bases respectively, with 7 bases between them. Germline CDR1 and CDR2: KGHSH and LQKENI. CDR3 length: 14 amino acids. CDR3 sequence (DNA): TGTGCCAGCTCACCGGTCGGAAGCACAGATACGCAGTATTTT. Amino acids: CASSPVGSTDTQYF.

V gene TRBV5-1 combines with J gene TRBJ1-1; tentatively, D is TRBD1 (6 bases). Germline values: CDR1 SGHRS, CDR2 YFSETQ. Trimming left V 0 bases short and J 1 base short, with 25 bases between. The CDR3 runs to 20 residues. CDR3 residues: CASSLGTANRAGERNTEAFF. CDR3 nucleotide sequence: TGCGCCAGCAGCTTGGGAACCGCCAACAGGGCCGGTGAGAGGAACACTGAAGCTTTCTTT.

The rearrangement uses TRBV5-6 and TRBJ2-7, with a weak D call TRBD1 (7 bases). Trimming took off 4 bases at V and 3 bases at J, with 14 bases between the two ends. The length of the CDR3 is 14 residues. Germline V gives CDR1 SGHDT, CDR2 YYEEEE. CDR3 nucleotides: TGTGCCAGCAGCCCGCGGGACAGAGACTACGAGCAGTACTTC. Translated, it gives CASSPRDRDYEQYF.

This clone occurred a few times. The V gene is TRBV7-3, the J gene TRBJ1-1; a weak D match, TRBD1 (5 bases). Deletions cut 6 bases from V and 6 bases from J, with 17 bases between. This CDR3 is 14 amino acids long. The germline gives CDR1 SGHTA, CDR2 FQGTGA. In DNA, the CDR3 is TGTGCCAGCAGTTTCACAGGAGCCTCGGCTGAAGCTTTCTTT. It encodes CASSFTGASAEAFF.

This rearrangement joins TRBV4-3 to TRBJ1-2; the match to TRBD1 covers 8 bases. The ends lost 0 bases at V and 4 bases at J; junction bases unmatched: 10. Germline V gene data show CDR1 as LGHNA and CDR2 as YSLEER. The CDR3 is made up of 17 amino acids. The CDR3 DNA follows: TGCGCCAGCAGCCAAGACGTCCGGGACAGGTCCCTCTATGGCTACACCTTC. Translating it yields CASSQDVRDRSLYGYTF.

The V and J genes are TRBV19 and TRBJ2-4; 8 bases fit TRBD2. The CDR3 totals 14 residues. With V trimmed by 5 bases and J by 7 bases, 7 bases remained unmatched. Looked up from germline, CDR1 is LNHDA and CDR2 is SQIVND (reference sequence). The CDR3 region is CASSPRGGSNIQYF. The DNA of the CDR3 is TGTGCCAGTAGTCCCCGGGGGGGGAGTAACATTCAGTACTTC.

The CDR3 spells CASSVGSEETQYF. The CDR3, as DNA: TGTGCCAGCAGCGTAGGTTCGGAAGAGACCCAGTACTTC. This chain joins TRBV9 and TRBJ2-5; no firm D call. This CDR3 is 13 amino acids long. Germline V gene lookup returns CDR1 SGDLS and CDR2 YYNGEE. The ends were cut back, 0 bases at V and 3 bases at J, with 6 bases in the middle.

V usage is TRBV7-2 and J usage is TRBJ2-1, with 10 bases identical to TRBD2. V dropped 5 bases and J dropped 13; count of bases not matched to a gene: 8. CDR1 and CDR2 (germline): SGHTA, FQGNSA. There are 13 residues in the CDR3. The chain's CDR3 is CASSPPSGSKQFF. The CDR3 nucleotides are TGTGCCAGCAGCCCACCTAGCGGGAGTAAACAGTTCTTC.

V usage is TRBV7-2 and J usage is TRBJ1-1; no definite D call. Looked up from germline, CDR1 is SGHTA and CDR2 is FQGNSA. The CDR3 spans 15 residues. The V end was cut by 2 bases, the J end by 1 base, with 11 bases between. The CDR3 reads CASSLRGLRNTEAFF. The CDR3 nucleotides read TGTGCCAGCAGCTTAAGAGGGCTTCGGAACACTGAAGCTTTCTTT.

The chain combines TRBV5-1 with TRBJ2-5; a weak D match, TRBD1 (6 bases). Germline loops: CDR1 SGHRS, CDR2 YFSETQ. Trimming left V 3 bases short and J 0 bases short, with 9 bases between. CDR3 length: 14 amino acids. This CDR3 is CASSSRDNQETQYF. The CDR3 DNA reads as TGCGCCAGCAGCTCCCGGGACAACCAAGAGACCCAGTACTTC.

The V gene is TRBV27, the J gene TRBJ2-4, with D possibly TRBD2 on 5 matching bases. CDR1 is MNHEY, CDR2 SMNVEV, per germline (reference sequence). V was pared by 6 bases and J by 8 bases, with 14 bases between. The CDR3 has 13 residues. The CDR3 DNA reads TGTGCCAGCAGCCGGGATCCCAAGGACATTCAGTACTTC. It translates to CASSRDPKDIQYF.

V and J are TRBV19 and TRBJ1-2, with no clear D. The V gene lost 3 bases and the J gene lost 2 bases, with 7 bases spanning the gap. The CDR3 is 13 residues long. Germline V CDR1 and CDR2: LNHDA, SQIVND (reference sequence). The CDR3, as DNA: TGTGCCAGTAGTATCGCCGGGAACTATGGCTACACCTTC. This gives the protein CASSIAGNYGYTF.

The J gene is TRBJ1-1, the V gene TRBV11-3; D uncertain. Germline CDR1 reads SGHNT; CDR2 reads YENEEA. V was trimmed by 5 bases and J by 1 base, leaving 11 bases between them. This CDR3 has 14 residues. The CDR3 bases are TGTGCCAGCAGCACTTACCTTGAGAACACTGAAGCTTTCTTT. Its protein product is CASSTYLENTEAFF.

The rearrangement links TRBV7-9 to TRBJ2-5; maybe TRBD2 (6 bases). Germline CDR1 is SEHNR and CDR2 is FQNEAQ (reference sequence). V shed 1 base and J shed 4 bases, with 13 bases lying between them. This CDR3 comprises 15 residues. CDR3 DNA sequence: TGTGCCAGCAGCTTAGTGATGGGAGGTGGAGAGACCCAGTACTTC. Translated: CASSLVMGGGETQYF.

The V gene is TRBV28, the J gene TRBJ1-4; D gene ambiguous. CDR3 length equals 14 residues. Per the germline V gene, CDR1 is MDHEN and CDR2 is SYDVKM. Trimming took 3 bases from V and 7 from J, leaving 12 bases between them. CDR3 protein: CASSFSRGGEKLFF. The CDR3 DNA follows: TGTGCCAGCAGTTTCTCCCGGGGAGGTGAAAAACTGTTTTTT.

CDR3 region: CASSLSEKLFF. The CDR3, as DNA: TGTGCCAGCAGTTTGAGCGAAAAACTGTTTTTT. The rearrangement links TRBV28 to TRBJ1-4; D call uncertain. The germline CDR1 and CDR2 sequences are MDHEN and SYDVKM. The V gene lost 3 bases and the J gene lost 8 bases, with 4 bases spanning the gap. The CDR3 totals 11 residues.